This T cell receptor beta chain was captured by sequencing in a study of blood T cell repertoires in COVID-19. V was pared by 4 bases and J by 4 bases, with 3 bases of the junction left unmatched. The CDR3 sequence is 16 residues long. Germline V gene lookup returns CDR1 LGHDT and CDR2 YNNKEL (reference sequence). Measured with immunoSEQ multiplex PCR; TCRdb has only the in-frame clones, and not every one. The profile shows 200,000 to 300,000 clones, 91% of them singletons. Source material: peripheral blood. The gene calls are TRBV3-1 (or the pseudogene TRBV3-2) and TRBJ2-2, with 13 bases identical to TRBD2. The TCR sequence derives from a person aged 18-29 years with COVID-19, enrolled during active disease. The CDR3 spells CASSLGTSGTTGELFF. CDR3 DNA sequence: TGTGCCAGCAGCCTTGGGACTAGCGGGACCACCGGGGAGCTGTTTTTT.